These 24 T cell receptor beta chains were all obtained from the same sample, sequenced in a study of T cells in localized non-small cell lung cancer. Using immunoSEQ multiplex PCR, the repertoire was profiled, and TCRdb retains in-frame clones only, with some absent. The sample holds about 21,000 clones, nearly 90% seen once. The specimen comprised peripheral blood mononuclear cells, sampled before any cancer treatment. Every receptor here comes from a male donor older than 55 with stage II lung adenocarcinoma.

V and J are TRBV25-1 and TRBJ2-1; D possibly uses TRBD1 or TRBD2 (5 bases each). The germline V gene has CDR1 MGHDK and CDR2 SYGVNS. CDR3 length equals 14 residues. Trimming took off 5 bases at V and 5 bases at J, with 13 bases between the two ends. This CDR3 reads CASSPRGTHNEQFF. The CDR3 coding sequence is TGTGCCAGCAGTCCCCGGGGCACGCACAATGAGCAGTTCTTC.

The chain uses TRBV2 and TRBJ2-7; maybe TRBD1 (5 bases). This CDR3 has 13 residues. Trimming removed 10 bases at V and 3 bases at J, with 16 bases between. CDR1 is SNHLY and CDR2 is FYNNEI in the germline V gene. This chain's CDR3 is CATMAFRDYEQYF. CDR3 DNA: TGTGCCACAATGGCATTCAGGGACTACGAGCAGTACTTC.

The chain recombines TRBV6-5 with TRBJ2-1; 9 nucleotides line up with TRBD2. V shed 4 bases, J shed 0 bases, and the junction held 4 bases outside the gene matches. The germline gives CDR1 MNHEY, CDR2 SVGAGI. This CDR3 spans 16 amino acids. CDR3 sequence reads: CASSSYSGSSYNEQFF. CDR3 nucleotide sequence: TGTGCCAGCAGTTCATATAGCGGGAGCTCCTACAATGAGCAGTTCTTC.

This clone has just one count. This chain links TRBV21-1 with TRBJ2-1; the table's D call, TRBD2, has no DNA check behind it. TRBV21-1 is a documented pseudogene. CDR3 length: 17 amino acids. CDR3 DNA sequence: TGTGCCAGCAGGAGTGGGCTAGCTACCCATTCCGACAATGAGCAGTTCTTC. It encodes CASRSGLATHSDNEQFF.

By frequency in the sample, this clone is medium-sized. The J gene is TRBJ2-3, the V gene TRBV28; 7 positions match TRBD2. The CDR3 length is 16 residues. Germline-derived CDR1 and CDR2 are MDHEN and SYDVKM. J gave up 2 bases and V 5 bases, and 10 bases lay outside the gene matches. CDR3: CASSTSSGGITDTQYF. CDR3 in DNA: TGTGCCAGCAGTACATCTAGCGGAGGAATCACAGATACGCAGTATTTT.

The chain employs TRBV4-2 and TRBJ2-5, with 8 bases lining up with TRBD2. Germline values: CDR1 LGHNA, CDR2 YNFKEQ. V trimming: 2 bases; J trimming: 5 bases; junction bases outside the gene matches: 22. The CDR3 sequence is 20 residues long. Written as DNA, the CDR3 is TGTGCCAGCAGCCAATTCTCGGAGAGGCCGGGAGGGCCGCCCCCCGAGACCCAGTACTTC. Protein product: CASSQFSERPGGPPPETQYF.

The rearrangement links TRBV2 to TRBJ1-3; no reliable D call. Between the trimmed V and J ends, which lost 4 bases and 4 bases, there was a span of 8 bases. There are 13 residues in the CDR3. Germline V CDR1 and CDR2: SNHLY, FYNNEI. CDR3 sequence: CASSVILGNTIYF. The CDR3 nucleotides read TGTGCCAGCAGTGTTATCTTGGGAAACACCATATATTTT.

This clone was counted a single time. This chain links TRBV18 with TRBJ2-7; D is unclear. The CDR3 covers 15 residues. V shed 3 bases and J shed 0 bases, with 12 bases lying between them. CDR1 is KGHSH and CDR2 is LQKENI in the germline V gene. Here the CDR3 DNA reads TGTGCCAGCTCACCGGGCCCTCTCCGCTCCTACGAGCAGTACTTC. Protein: CASSPGPLRSYEQYF.

The J gene is TRBJ1-4, the V gene TRBV7-9; no reliable D call. The length of the CDR3 is 11 residues. Germline V gives CDR1 SEHNR, CDR2 FQNEAQ (reference sequence). V lost 10 bases and J 8 bases, leaving 11 bases between the germline ends. CDR3 sequence: CANGPPEKLFF. Written as DNA, the CDR3 is TGTGCCAACGGACCGCCCGAAAAACTGTTTTTT.

V gene TRBV25-1 combines with J gene TRBJ2-2; D might be TRBD1 or TRBD2, each matching 5 bases. Trimming took off 8 bases at V and 13 bases at J, with 14 bases between the two ends. This CDR3 is built from 11 residues. Per germline, CDR1 MGHDK and CDR2 SYGVNS. The CDR3 coding sequence is TGTGCCAGCCGGGGCGGAATGGGGCTGTTTTTT. Protein sequence: CASRGGMGLFF.

J is TRBJ2-5 and V is TRBV5-3; 7 nucleotides agree with TRBD1. TRBV5-3 is labeled an ORF, and its function is uncertain. The ends lost 3 bases at V and 2 bases at J; junction bases unmatched: 7. This CDR3 has 15 residues. This CDR3 reads CARSYGTDIQETQYF. The CDR3 DNA is TGTGCCAGAAGCTATGGGACAGATATTCAAGAGACCCAGTACTTC.

V gene TRBV6-4 combines with J gene TRBJ2-7; no clear D gene. V dropped 5 bases and J dropped 0 bases, with 11 bases sitting between them. The germline V gene encodes CDR1 MRHNA and CDR2 SNTAGT. This CDR3 is built from 14 residues. DNA for the CDR3: TGTGCCAGCAGTCCTACTTATGGCTCCTACGAGCAGTACTTC. Residues: CASSPTYGSYEQYF.

The V call is TRBV5-6, the J call TRBJ1-3, with D possibly being TRBD1 (5 bases). CDR1 SGHDT and CDR2 YYEEEE come from the germline V gene. The CDR3 extends over 14 amino acids. The ends were cut back, 3 bases at V and 0 bases at J, with 7 bases in the middle. The CDR3 nucleotides are TGTGCCAGCAGCTGGGGGAACTCTGGAAACACCATATATTTT. Protein sequence: CASSWGNSGNTIYF.

In nucleotides, the CDR3 is TGTGCCAGCAGCTGGGCGCGGGGACGATTCTATGAGCAGTTCTTC. Encoded protein: CASSWARGRFYEQFF. The chain recombines TRBV7-9 with TRBJ2-1; perhaps TRBD2 as D (6 bases). The CDR3 is 15 residues long. Trimming stripped 4 bases from V and 8 bases from J, with 18 bases between. Germline V CDR1 and CDR2: SEHNR, FQNEAQ (reference sequence).

The chain employs TRBV2 and TRBJ2-2, with a possible D match to TRBD2 (6 bases). This CDR3 spans 14 amino acids. The V end was cut by 7 bases, the J end by 4 bases, with 13 bases between. Germline V gene data show CDR1 as SNHLY and CDR2 as FYNNEI. This chain's CDR3 is CASKRDGGTGELFF. The CDR3 nucleotides are TGTGCCAGCAAACGGGACGGGGGCACCGGGGAGCTGTTTTTT.

The CDR3 is CASSYDRNQPQHF. As DNA, the CDR3 is TGTGCCAGCAGTTACGACAGGAATCAGCCCCAGCATTTT. The chain couples TRBV6-5 to TRBJ1-5, with D possibly TRBD1 on 6 matching bases. CDR1 is MNHEY, CDR2 SVGAGI, per germline. Trimming cost V 2 bases and J 4 bases, with 6 bases left between them. The CDR3 length is 13 residues.

The chain has TRBV5-1 and TRBJ2-7, with D possibly matching TRBD2 (6 bases). V lost 4 bases, J lost 4 bases, and 15 bases lay in between. The CDR3 extends over 14 amino acids. Germline V lookup: CDR1 SGHRS, CDR2 YFSETQ. CDR3: CASSDPGTVYEQYF. Here the CDR3 DNA reads TGCGCCAGCAGCGACCCCGGGACTGTTTACGAGCAGTACTTC.

The chain combines TRBV25-1 with TRBJ1-4; maybe TRBD1 (5 bases). V lost 5 bases to trimming and J lost 7 bases, with 20 bases between them. This CDR3 contains 16 residues. Germline loops: CDR1 MGHDK, CDR2 SYGVNS. CDR3: CASSLRKGTASEKLFF. In DNA form, the CDR3 reads TGTGCCAGCAGTTTACGAAAGGGGACTGCTAGTGAAAAACTGTTTTTT.

The sample holds one count of this clone. This sequence joins TRBV5-1 and TRBJ1-3, with no clear D. The CDR3 contains 13 residues. CDR1 and CDR2 (germline): SGHRS, YFSETQ. V was clipped by 2 bases and J by 3 bases, with 6 bases between them. The CDR3 spells CASSFSDGNTIYF. CDR3 DNA: TGCGCCAGCAGCTTCAGCGATGGAAACACCATATATTTT.

The chain carries TRBV9 and TRBJ2-3; D ambiguous. Germline V gives CDR1 SGDLS, CDR2 YYNGEE. CDR3 length: 14 residues. V was trimmed by 0 bases and J by 6 bases, leaving 11 bases between them. DNA of the CDR3: TGTGCCAGCAGCGTAGTACCCATGGCGGATACGCAGTATTTT. The encoded protein is CASSVVPMADTQYF.

J is TRBJ1-5 and V is TRBV5-5; D is ambiguous. Germline-derived CDR1 and CDR2 are SGHKS and YYEKEE (reference sequence). The CDR3 length is 15 residues. V lost 0 bases and J 0 bases, leaving 7 bases between the germline ends. CDR3 region: CASSLEDYSNQPQHF. CDR3 DNA: TGTGCCAGCAGCTTGGAGGATTATAGCAATCAGCCCCAGCATTTT.

This clone was observed a few times. In DNA form, the CDR3 reads TGTGCCATCAGTGAGCAGACCCGCACCTTCTACAATGAGCAGTTCTTC. Protein sequence: CAISEQTRTFYNEQFF. This sequence joins TRBV10-3 and TRBJ2-1; no reliable D call. The CDR3 sequence is 16 residues long. In germline, CDR1 is ENHRY, CDR2 SYGVKD. V dropped 2 bases and J dropped 3 bases, with 14 bases sitting between them.

The chain links TRBV5-4 to TRBJ2-6; no clear D gene. CDR1 SGHNT and CDR2 YYREEE come from the germline V gene (reference sequence). The CDR3 contains 16 residues. V lost 6 bases and J lost 0, with 13 bases in between. The CDR3 protein is CASNSMLGSGANVLTF. For the CDR3, the DNA is TGTGCCAGCAACAGCATGTTGGGCTCTGGGGCCAACGTCCTGACTTTC.

The V call is TRBV7-2, the J call TRBJ2-7; 7 bases are a match to TRBD2. J gave up 4 bases and V 1 base, and 7 bases lay outside the gene matches. The CDR3 is 15 residues long. Germline CDR1 reads SGHTA; CDR2 reads FQGNSA. The CDR3 here is CASSLGLALPYEQYF. The CDR3 nucleotides read TGTGCCAGCAGCTTAGGACTAGCATTGCCTTACGAGCAGTACTTC.